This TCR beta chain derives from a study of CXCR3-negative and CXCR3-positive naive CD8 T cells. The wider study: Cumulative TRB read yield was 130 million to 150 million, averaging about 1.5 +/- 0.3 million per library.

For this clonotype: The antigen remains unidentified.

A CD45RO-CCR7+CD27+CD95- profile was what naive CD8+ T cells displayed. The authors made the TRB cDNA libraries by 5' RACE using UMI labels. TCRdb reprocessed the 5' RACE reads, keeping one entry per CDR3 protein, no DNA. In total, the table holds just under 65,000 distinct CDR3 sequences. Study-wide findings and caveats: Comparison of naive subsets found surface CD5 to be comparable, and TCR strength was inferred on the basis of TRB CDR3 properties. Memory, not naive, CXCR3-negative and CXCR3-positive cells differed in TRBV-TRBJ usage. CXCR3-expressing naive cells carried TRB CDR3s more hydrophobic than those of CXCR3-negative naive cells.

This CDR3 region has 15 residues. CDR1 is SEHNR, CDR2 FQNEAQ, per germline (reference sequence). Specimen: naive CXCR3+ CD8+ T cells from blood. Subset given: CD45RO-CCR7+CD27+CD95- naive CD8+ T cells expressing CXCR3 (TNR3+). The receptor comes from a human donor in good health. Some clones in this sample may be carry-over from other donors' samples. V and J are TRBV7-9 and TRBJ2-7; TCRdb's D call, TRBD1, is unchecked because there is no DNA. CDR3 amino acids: CASSLTGTRTYEQYF.